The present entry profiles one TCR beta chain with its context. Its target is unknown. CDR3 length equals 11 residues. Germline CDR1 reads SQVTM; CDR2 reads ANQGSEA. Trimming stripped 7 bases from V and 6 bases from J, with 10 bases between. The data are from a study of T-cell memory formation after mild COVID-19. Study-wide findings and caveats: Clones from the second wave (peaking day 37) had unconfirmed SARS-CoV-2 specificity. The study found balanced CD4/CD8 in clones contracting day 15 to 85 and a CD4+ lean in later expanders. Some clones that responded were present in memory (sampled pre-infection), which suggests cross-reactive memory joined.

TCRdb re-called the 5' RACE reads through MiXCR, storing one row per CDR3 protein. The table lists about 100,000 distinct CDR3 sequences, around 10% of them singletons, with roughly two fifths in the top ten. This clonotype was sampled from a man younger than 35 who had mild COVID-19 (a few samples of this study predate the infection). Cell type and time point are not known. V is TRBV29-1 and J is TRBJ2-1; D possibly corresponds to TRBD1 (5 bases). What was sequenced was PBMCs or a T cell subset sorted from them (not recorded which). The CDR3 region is CSALQGNEQFF. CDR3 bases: TGCAGCGCCCTTCAGGGCAATGAGCAGTTCTTC.